The 24 T cell receptor beta chains below were found in one sample sequenced in a study of CD8+ T cells in alopecia areata. RNA was isolated and reverse transcribed to cDNA, the sequencing template. Sequencing used immunoSEQ multiplex PCR; TCRdb keeps in-frame clones, though not all of them. The sample lists 120,000 or so clones, roughly 57% occurring once. As for treatment: oral pan-JAK inhibitor, 5-10 mg twice daily. The sequenced sample was CD4+ T cells sorted from blood, obtained at week 4, from a patient treated with tofacitinib. Receptors were obtained from a human donor with alopecia areata.

The V gene is TRBV25-1, the J gene TRBJ2-5; 7 bases map to TRBD2. The CDR3 has 14 amino acids. Trimming at V came to 3 bases and at J to 5 bases, leaving 6 bases not matched to a gene. CDR1 and CDR2 from the germline V gene are MGHDK and SYGVNS. CDR3 DNA sequence: TGTGCCAGCAGTGACCCCCGCGGGGGTGAGACCCAGTACTTC. This encodes CASSDPRGGETQYF.

The rearrangement joins TRBV7-3 to TRBJ2-3; D unclear. The CDR3 consists of 14 residues. The V and J ends lost 0 bases and 2 bases respectively, with 6 bases between them. Germline CDR1 reads SGHTA; CDR2 reads FQGTGA. The CDR3 sequence: CASSLTGFTDTQYF. In nucleotides, the CDR3 is TGTGCCAGCAGCTTAACGGGCTTCACAGATACGCAGTATTTT.

The table lists this clone with a count of one. This rearrangement joins TRBV7-3 to TRBJ2-7; 7 nucleotides match TRBD2. Trimming removed 0 bases from V and 3 bases from J; junction bases left unmatched: 8. This CDR3 is built from 16 residues. Germline CDR1 SGHTA, CDR2 FQGTGA. CDR3 in amino acids: CASSLTGGAGFYEQYF. For the CDR3, the DNA is TGTGCCAGCAGCTTAACGGGAGGGGCTGGGTTCTACGAGCAGTACTTC.

The genes are TRBV10-3 and TRBJ2-7; D possibly corresponds to TRBD1 (5 bases). The CDR3 extends over 11 amino acids. Trimming took off 11 bases at V and 7 bases at J, with 15 bases between the two ends. Germline V CDR1 and CDR2: ENHRY, SYGVKD. The CDR3 protein is CAVISGNEQYF. DNA for the CDR3: TGTGCCGTAATATCAGGGAATGAGCAGTACTTC.

The chain combines TRBV5-4 with TRBJ1-2; D call uncertain. The V gene's germline CDR1 is SGHNT and CDR2 YYREEE (reference sequence). This CDR3 region has 13 residues. V lost 0 bases and J lost 0, with 3 bases in between. CDR3 amino acids: CASSLAANYGYTF. CDR3 coding DNA: TGTGCCAGCAGCTTGGCCGCTAACTATGGCTACACCTTC. Complete variable domain (other parts from reference TRBV5-4 and TRBJ1-2): ETGVTQSPTHLIKTRGQQVTLRCSSQSGHNTVSWYQQALGQGPQFIFQYYREEENGRGNFPPRFSGLQFPNYSSELNVNALELDDSALYLCASSLAANYGYTFGSGTRLTVV.

This chain links TRBV5-6 with TRBJ1-2, with D hard to call. CDR1 SGHDT and CDR2 YYEEEE come from the germline V gene. Trimming left V 2 bases short and J 2 bases short, with 10 bases between. The CDR3 spans 14 residues. CDR3 DNA: TGTGCCAGCAGCTTAATTGGCAGGAACTATGGCTACACCTTC. Translation: CASSLIGRNYGYTF.

The rearrangement links TRBV7-2 to TRBJ1-2, with 7 positions matching TRBD1. CDR3 size: 13 residues. The germline gives CDR1 SGHTA, CDR2 FQGNSA. Germline trimming cut 4 bases from V and 8 bases from J; bases unmatched to any gene: 7. This CDR3 reads CASSSTGVGGYTF. CDR3 nucleotide sequence: TGTGCCAGCAGCTCCACAGGGGTAGGCGGCTACACCTTC.

The chain is built from TRBV28 and TRBJ2-5; no clear D. Germline CDR1 reads MDHEN; CDR2 reads SYDVKM. Trimming cost V 3 bases and J 1 base, with 9 bases left between them. The CDR3 contains 14 residues. The DNA for the CDR3 is TGTGCCAGCAGTTTCGTGCAGCTCCAAGAGACCCAGTACTTC. This sequence encodes CASSFVQLQETQYF.

The rearrangement joins TRBV7-8 to TRBJ2-3; tentative D call: TRBD1 (5 bases). CDR1 SGHVS and CDR2 FQNEAQ come from the germline V gene. Trimming removed 6 bases at V and 5 bases at J, with 18 bases between. This CDR3 contains 15 residues. The CDR3 loop reads CASSPLRGSGDTQYF. In DNA form, the CDR3 reads TGTGCCAGCAGTCCCCTAAGGGGAAGTGGAGATACGCAGTATTTT. Drawing the rest from reference TRBV7-8 and TRBJ2-3, the complete variable domain is GAGVSQSPRYKVAKRGQDVALRCDPISGHVSLFWYQQALGQGPEFLTYFQNEAQLDKSGLPSDRFFAERPEGSVSTLKIQRTQQEDSAVYLCASSPLRGSGDTQYFGPGTRLTVL.

This chain uses TRBV5-1 with TRBJ2-3; perhaps TRBD1 as D (6 bases). Germline CDR1 reads SGHRS; CDR2 reads YFSETQ. The V and J ends lost 4 bases and 8 bases respectively, with 20 bases between them. This CDR3 spans 15 amino acids. CDR3 sequence: CASSLSAGAGGTQYF. As DNA, the CDR3 is TGCGCCAGCAGCCTGTCAGCAGGGGCAGGAGGTACGCAGTATTTT.

This clone showed up just a few times. The chain employs TRBV29-1 and TRBJ2-1; D remains ambiguous. The CDR3 spans 13 residues. Per germline, CDR1 SQVTM and CDR2 ANQGSEA. V shed 3 bases and J shed 5 bases, with 11 bases lying between them. The CDR3 coding sequence is TGCAGCGTTGACAGGTCACCTAACAATGAGCAGTTCTTC. Protein sequence: CSVDRSPNNEQFF.

The chain uses TRBV19 and TRBJ2-2, with D tentatively TRBD2 (6 bases). CDR1 and CDR2 (germline): LNHDA, SQIVND (reference sequence). V was shortened by 5 bases and J by 1 base, with 20 bases between the two germline ends. The CDR3 runs 18 residues. The CDR3 bases are TGTGCCAGTAGTTTAATCTCCGGGGGACTTCGGAACACCGGGGAGCTGTTTTTT. Protein product: CASSLISGGLRNTGELFF.

V is TRBV29-1 and J is TRBJ2-1, with TRBD2 identical over 8 bases. Germline loops: CDR1 SQVTM, CDR2 ANQGSEA. V shed 1 base and J 8 bases; nucleotides not matched to a gene: 4. The CDR3 runs 13 residues. CDR3 bases: TGCAGCGTTGAAGGGGCGGGAGGAGATGAGCAGTTCTTC. It yields the protein CSVEGAGGDEQFF.

The chain couples TRBV15 to TRBJ2-3; D possibly corresponds to TRBD2 (5 bases). The V gene lost 5 bases and the J gene lost 5 bases, with 8 bases spanning the gap. Germline V lookup: CDR1 LNHNV, CDR2 YYDKDF (reference sequence). CDR3 length: 12 residues. The CDR3 loop is CATSGRVDTQYF. The DNA of the CDR3 is TGTGCCACCAGCGGGCGGGTAGATACGCAGTATTTT.

This chain links TRBV2 with TRBJ1-3; D not resolved. V lost 3 bases and J lost 3, with 12 bases in between. This CDR3 has 15 amino acids. The V gene's germline CDR1 is SNHLY and CDR2 FYNNEI. CDR3 protein: CASSDSGRNGNTIYF. The CDR3 DNA is TGTGCCAGCAGTGATTCGGGCAGAAATGGAAACACCATATATTTT. The whole variable domain, remainder taken from reference TRBV2 and TRBJ1-3, is EPEVTQTPSHQVTQMGQEVILRCVPISNHLYFYWYRQILGQKVEFLVSFYNNEISEKSEIFDDQFSVERPDGSNFTLKIRSTKLEDSAMYFCASSDSGRNGNTIYFGEGSWLTVV.

This clone has only one observation. The chain has TRBV6-6 and TRBJ1-5, with unresolved D. The CDR3 sequence is 13 residues long. V was shortened by 5 bases and J by 3 bases, with 8 bases between the two germline ends. Germline V gene data show CDR1 as MNHNY and CDR2 as SVGAGI (reference sequence). The CDR3 region has the DNA TGTGCCAGCAGTGCACTGCACAATCAGCCCCAGCATTTT. It translates to CASSALHNQPQHF.

This clone was observed a single time. The chain recombines TRBV10-2 with TRBJ2-1; D is unclear. V was shortened by 1 base and J by 1 base, with 5 bases between the two germline ends. Germline V gives CDR1 WSHSY, CDR2 SAAADI. The CDR3 is 14 residues long. The CDR3 coding sequence is TGCGCCAGCAGTGAGTTTGTATCCTACAATGAGCAGTTCTTC. Protein product: CASSEFVSYNEQFF.

This rearrangement joins TRBV7-8 to TRBJ2-3, with D unresolved. The CDR3 is 15 residues long. The V and J ends lost 1 base and 6 bases respectively, with 14 bases between them. Germline-derived CDR1 and CDR2 are SGHVS and FQNEAQ. The chain's CDR3 is CASSLELGKSDTQYF. CDR3 bases: TGTGCCAGCAGCTTAGAGCTAGGGAAGTCGGATACGCAGTATTTT. The full variable domain, with the rest looked up from reference TRBV7-8 and TRBJ2-3, is GAGVSQSPRYKVAKRGQDVALRCDPISGHVSLFWYQQALGQGPEFLTYFQNEAQLDKSGLPSDRFFAERPEGSVSTLKIQRTQQEDSAVYLCASSLELGKSDTQYFGPGTRLTVL.

The chain combines TRBV4-1 with TRBJ2-3, with 10 nucleotides matching TRBD2. Germline V gene sequence: CDR1 MGHRA, CDR2 YSYEKL. This CDR3 is built from 17 residues. The trim removed 3 bases at V and 1 base at J, leaving 7 bases unmatched. The CDR3 spells CASSQAATSGGTDTQYF. As DNA, the CDR3 is TGCGCCAGCAGCCAGGCGGCCACTAGCGGGGGCACAGATACGCAGTATTTT.

The J gene is TRBJ2-7, the V gene TRBV9; the D is unclear. The CDR3 is 12 residues long. V was trimmed by 5 bases and J by 4 bases, leaving 10 bases between them. Per the germline V gene, CDR1 is SGDLS and CDR2 is YYNGEE. CDR3 in amino acids: CASRADEYEQYF. CDR3 nucleotide sequence: TGTGCCAGCAGAGCTGACGAGTACGAGCAGTACTTC. The whole variable domain, filled in from reference TRBV9 and TRBJ2-7, reads DSGVTQTPKHLITATGQRVTLRCSPRSGDLSVYWYQQSLDQGLQFLIQYYNGEERAKGNILERFSAQQFPDLHSELNLSSLELGDSALYFCASRADEYEQYFGPGTRLTVT.

V gene TRBV9 combines with J gene TRBJ2-2; TRBD1 might be the D (6 bases). CDR3 size: 14 residues. Germline V gene sequence: CDR1 SGDLS, CDR2 YYNGEE. The V end was cut by 3 bases, the J end by 6 bases, with 12 bases between. Written as DNA, the CDR3 is TGTGCCAGCAGCGCACTACAGGGCGCCGGGGAGCTGTTTTTT. Translation: CASSALQGAGELFF. The variable domain in full, with the rest retrieved from reference TRBV9 and TRBJ2-2, is DSGVTQTPKHLITATGQRVTLRCSPRSGDLSVYWYQQSLDQGLQFLIQYYNGEERAKGNILERFSAQQFPDLHSELNLSSLELGDSALYFCASSALQGAGELFFGEGSRLTVL.

The chain carries TRBV15 and TRBJ2-7; 11 nucleotides match TRBD2. Germline V gene lookup returns CDR1 LNHNV and CDR2 YYDKDF (reference sequence). J was trimmed by 1 base and V by 1 base; bases with no gene match: 0. This CDR3 contains 15 residues. The DNA for the CDR3 is TGTGCCACCAGCAGAGGACTAGCGGGGTCCTACGAGCAGTACTTC. This encodes CATSRGLAGSYEQYF.

This chain joins TRBV5-1 and TRBJ2-5; 9 bases line up with TRBD1. V gave up 4 bases and J gave up 3 bases; unmatched junction bases: 10. Germline-derived CDR1 and CDR2 are SGHRS and YFSETQ. The CDR3 extends over 16 amino acids. CDR3 in amino acids: CASSGADRGRKETQYF. DNA of the CDR3: TGCGCCAGCAGCGGGGCGGACAGGGGTCGTAAAGAGACCCAGTACTTC.

This chain connects TRBV28 to TRBJ2-6; D not certain. Trimming stripped 3 bases from V and 0 bases from J, with 6 bases between. CDR1 and CDR2 (germline): MDHEN, SYDVKM. The CDR3 is 15 residues long. The DNA for the CDR3 is TGTGCCAGCAGTTTGTCGGGCTCTGGGGCCAACGTCCTGACTTTC. Its translation: CASSLSGSGANVLTF. Using reference TRBV28 and TRBJ2-6 for the parts outside the CDR3, the full variable domain is DVKVTQSSRYLVKRTGEKVFLECVQDMDHENMFWYRQDPGLGLRLIYFSYDVKMKEKGDIPEGYSVSREKKERFSLILESASTNQTSMYLCASSLSGSGANVLTFGAGSRLTVL.